A selection of T cell receptor beta chains follows, all from one sample in a study of early T cells in non-severe SARS-CoV-2 infection. One entry per CDR3 protein results from TCRdb running MiXCR on the 5' RACE reads. The table lists roughly 30,000 distinct CDR3 sequences, 6.6% of them singletons, with 2.7% in the top ten. Sample: whole blood. These receptors originate from an adult who was a healthcare worker with PCR-confirmed SARS-CoV-2 infection or an uninfected control (not recorded which). Each CDR3 is given with its conserved first and last residue. Each record gives: CDR3 length, clone size, V gene, J gene, D gene, CDR3 protein, CDR3 DNA. A D gene is named only where the DNA matches it firmly. Expanded clones get a size class; other rows say once, few or many, or leave the size out.

15	medium-sized	TRBV27	TRBJ2-3	.	CASSQLGHFTDTQYF	TGTGCCAGCAGTCAACTGGGACACTTCACAGATACGCAGTATTTT
15	many	TRBV6-5	TRBJ2-1	.	CASSYVFTKGNEQFF	TGTGCCAGCAGTTACGTCTTCACAAAAGGGAATGAGCAGTTCTTC
15	many	TRBV20-1	TRBJ2-1	TRBD2	CSAPRDGRSYNEQFF	TGCAGTGCCCCGAGGGACGGGAGGTCCTACAATGAGCAGTTCTTC
13	many	TRBV27	TRBJ1-5	TRBD1	CASSLDRGQPQHF	TGTGCCAGCAGTTTAGACAGGGGTCAGCCCCAGCATTTT
14	.	TRBV29-1	TRBJ2-2	TRBD1	CSVGQGIGTGELFF	TGCAGCGTTGGACAGGGCATCGGAACCGGGGAGCTGTTTTTT
12	many	TRBV7-9	TRBJ2-7	.	CASSLALTAQYF	TGTGCCAGCAGCTTAGCGCTAACTGCGCAGTACTTC
16	many	TRBV2	TRBJ2-7	TRBD2	CASSEGLAESFYEQYF	TGTGCCAGCAGTGAAGGACTAGCGGAATCCTTTTACGAGCAGTACTTC
14	.	TRBV7-2	TRBJ2-5	.	CASSLEAGEETQYF	TGTGCCAGCAGCTTAGAAGCAGGGGAAGAGACCCAGTACTTC
15	medium-sized	TRBV20-1	TRBJ1-4	TRBD1	CSAFRDRGGHEKLFF	TGCAGTGCTTTCCGGGACAGGGGCGGACACGAAAAACTGTTTTTT
15	medium-sized	TRBV7-8	TRBJ2-1	TRBD1	CASSLAQTGTHEQFF	TGTGCCAGCAGCTTAGCGCAGACAGGGACCCATGAGCAGTTCTTC
16	.	TRBV4-2	TRBJ2-5	.	CASSQVNAEGQETQYF	TGTGCCAGCAGCCAGGTCAATGCGGAGGGACAAGAGACCCAGTACTTC
14	.	TRBV5-1	TRBJ2-1	.	CASSLEHGYNEQFF	TGCGCCAGCAGCTTGGAGCACGGATACAATGAGCAGTTCTTC
14	.	TRBV11-2	TRBJ2-7	TRBD1	CASSPRQGAHEQYF	TGTGCCAGCAGCCCTCGACAGGGGGCCCACGAGCAGTACTTC
14	many	TRBV10-3	TRBJ2-7	.	CAIGPTAGGYEQYF	TGTGCCATCGGACCGACAGCCGGTGGGTACGAGCAGTACTTC
16	.	TRBV20-1	TRBJ2-5	.	CSARARAGILQETQYF	TGCAGTGCTAGAGCCAGAGCCGGAATCTTACAAGAGACCCAGTACTTC
18	many	TRBV29-1	TRBJ2-7	TRBD2	CSVAQAPGTSGSIDEQYF	TGCAGCGTTGCTCAAGCTCCCGGGACTAGCGGGAGCATAGACGAGCAGTACTTC
15	many	TRBV29-1	TRBJ1-1	.	CSVDLVQLTNTEAFF	TGCAGCGTTGATCTTGTACAGCTGACGAACACTGAAGCTTTCTTT
14	many	TRBV12-3/TRBV12-4	TRBJ1-1	.	CASSSTGVNTEAFF	TGTGCCAGCAGTTCGACAGGTGTGAACACTGAAGCTTTCTTT
13	.	TRBV7-2	TRBJ2-5	.	CASLGRIQETQYF	TGTGCCAGCCTAGGACGGATACAAGAGACCCAGTACTTC
12	many	TRBV28	TRBJ2-5	.	CASSLERQTQYF	TGTGCCAGCAGTTTAGAGAGACAGACCCAGTACTTC
13	many	TRBV7-2	TRBJ2-3	TRBD2	CASRLAGSNTQYF	TGTGCCAGCAGACTAGCGGGATCAAACACGCAGTATTTT
15	many	TRBV11-3	TRBJ2-1	TRBD2	CASSRRTSGKHEQFF	TGTGCCAGCAGCCGAAGGACTAGCGGGAAACATGAGCAGTTCTTC
14	.	TRBV9	TRBJ1-6	.	CASSPMDNRSPLHF	TGTGCCAGCAGCCCGATGGACAATCGGTCACCCCTCCACTTT
15	many	TRBV12-3/TRBV12-4	TRBJ1-1	TRBD1	CASSFSTGGKTEAFF	TGTGCCAGCAGTTTTTCGACAGGGGGTAAAACTGAAGCTTTCTTT
16	many	TRBV27	TRBJ2-7	TRBD2	CASSSTKAGYSYEQYF	TGTGCCAGCAGTTCGACGAAAGCGGGATACTCCTACGAGCAGTACTTC
14	many	TRBV12-3/TRBV12-4	TRBJ1-1	.	CASSLAQMNTEAFF	TGTGCCAGCAGTTTAGCACAGATGAACACTGAAGCTTTCTTT